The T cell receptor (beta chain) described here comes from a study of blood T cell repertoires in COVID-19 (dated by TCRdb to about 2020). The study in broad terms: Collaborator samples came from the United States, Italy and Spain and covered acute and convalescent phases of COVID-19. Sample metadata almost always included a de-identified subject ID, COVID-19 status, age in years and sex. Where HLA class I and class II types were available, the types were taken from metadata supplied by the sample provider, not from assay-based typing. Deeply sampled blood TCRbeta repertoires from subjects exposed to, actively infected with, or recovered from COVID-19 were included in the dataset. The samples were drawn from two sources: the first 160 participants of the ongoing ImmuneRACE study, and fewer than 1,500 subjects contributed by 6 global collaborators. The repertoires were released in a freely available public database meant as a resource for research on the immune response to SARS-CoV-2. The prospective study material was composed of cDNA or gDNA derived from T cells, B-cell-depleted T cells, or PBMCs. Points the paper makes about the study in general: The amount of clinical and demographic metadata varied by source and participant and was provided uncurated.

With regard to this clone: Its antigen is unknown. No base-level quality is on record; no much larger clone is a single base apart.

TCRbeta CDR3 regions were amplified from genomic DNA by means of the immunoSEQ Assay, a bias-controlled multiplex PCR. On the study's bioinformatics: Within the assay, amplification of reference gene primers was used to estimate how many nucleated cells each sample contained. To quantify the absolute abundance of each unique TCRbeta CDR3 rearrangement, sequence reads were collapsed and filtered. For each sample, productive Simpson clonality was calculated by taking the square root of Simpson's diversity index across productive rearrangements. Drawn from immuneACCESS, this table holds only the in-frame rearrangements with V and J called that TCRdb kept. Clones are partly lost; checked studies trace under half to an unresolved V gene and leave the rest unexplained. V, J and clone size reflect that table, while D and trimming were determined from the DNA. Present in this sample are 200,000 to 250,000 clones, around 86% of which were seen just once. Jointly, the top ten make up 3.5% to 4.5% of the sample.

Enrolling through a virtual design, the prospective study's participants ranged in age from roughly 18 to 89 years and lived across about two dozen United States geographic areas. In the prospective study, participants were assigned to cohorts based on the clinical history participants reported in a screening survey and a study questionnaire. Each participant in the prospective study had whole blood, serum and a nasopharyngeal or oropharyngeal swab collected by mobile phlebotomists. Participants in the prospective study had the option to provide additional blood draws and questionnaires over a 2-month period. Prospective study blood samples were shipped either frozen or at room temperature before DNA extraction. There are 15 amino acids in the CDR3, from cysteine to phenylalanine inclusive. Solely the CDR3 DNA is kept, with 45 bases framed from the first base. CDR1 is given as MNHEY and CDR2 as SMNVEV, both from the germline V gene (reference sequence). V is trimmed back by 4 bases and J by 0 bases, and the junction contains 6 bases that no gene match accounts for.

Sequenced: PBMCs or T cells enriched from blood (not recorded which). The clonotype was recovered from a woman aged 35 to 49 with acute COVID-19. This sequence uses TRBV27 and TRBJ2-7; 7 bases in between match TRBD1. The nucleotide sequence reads TGTGCCAGCAGTTCAGGGACAGTGAGCTCCTACGAGCAGTACTTC. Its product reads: CASSSGTVSSYEQYF.